A single sample is the source of the 9 T cell receptor beta chains below, sequenced in a study of identical twins. From the 5' RACE reads, TCRdb called clonotypes with MiXCR, one entry per CDR3 protein. There are 700,000 to 950,000 distinct CDR3 sequences in the sample; 9% to 15% occur only once, and roughly 1.6% lies in the top ten. The same specimen was also included in a second study, on yellow fever vaccine responses in identical twins.

The sequencing input was PBMCs. These TCRs come from a woman in her late teens or twenties in good health.

The chain carries TRBV2 and TRBJ2-7; D gene uncertain. V was pared by 8 bases and J by 3 bases, with 5 bases between. The CDR3 covers 10 residues. In germline, CDR1 is SNHLY, CDR2 FYNNEI. This CDR3 is CASGDYEQYV. The CDR3 DNA follows: TGTGCCAGCGGGGACTACGAGCAGTACGTC.

In this sample, this clonotype turned up a few times. The V gene is TRBV3-1, the J gene TRBJ2-1, with D perhaps being TRBD1 or TRBD2 (5 bases each). The CDR3 consists of 12 residues. V was cut by 1 base and J by 14 bases, with 12 bases left in between. Germline V gene data show CDR1 as LGHDT and CDR2 as YNNKEL (reference sequence). CDR3 DNA sequence: TGTGCCAGCAGCCAAGGTCGGGACCAGGAGTTCTTC. Its translation: CASSQGRDQEFF.

This chain uses TRBV5-1 with TRBJ2-6, with D hard to call. Trimming removed 0 bases from V and 2 bases from J, with 9 bases in between. There are 16 residues in the CDR3. Looked up from germline, CDR1 is SGHRS and CDR2 is YFSETQ. The CDR3: CASSLVSGTGANVLTF. The DNA of the CDR3 is TGCGCCAGCAGCTTGGTGTCCGGAACTGGGGCCAACGTCCTGACTTTC.

The chain couples TRBV27 to TRBJ2-2; D assignment may be TRBD1 or TRBD2 (5 bases each). The V gene lost 7 bases and the J gene lost 2 bases, with 17 bases spanning the gap. Germline values: CDR1 MNHEY, CDR2 SMNVEV (reference sequence). The CDR3 runs to 16 residues. DNA of the CDR3: TGTGCCAGCACCCCTGTGGGGGTTCTTAACACCGGGGAGCTGTTTTTT. As protein: CASTPVGVLNTGELFF.

The chain has TRBV6-1 and TRBJ2-5; possible D gene TRBD1, 6 bases. V was cut by 5 bases and J by 5 bases, with 18 bases left in between. The germline CDR1 and CDR2 sequences are MNHNS and SASEGT. This CDR3 contains 15 residues. The chain's CDR3 is CASSPPGSQGETQYF. The CDR3 region has the DNA TGTGCCAGCAGTCCCCCAGGTTCCCAGGGGGAGACCCAGTACTTC.

This clonotype was seen only a few times. The chain couples TRBV20-1 to TRBJ1-1, with D possibly matching TRBD1 (5 bases). CDR1 and CDR2 (germline): DFQATT, SNEGSKA (reference sequence). Trimming stripped 3 bases from V and 1 base from J, with 12 bases between. This CDR3 comprises 14 residues. CDR3 DNA: TGCAGTGCTAGGGAGCAGGGCCAGAACACTGAAGCTTTCTTT. It codes for CSAREQGQNTEAFF.

The sample holds many counts of this clonotype. The CDR3 sequence is CASSYGSLGTGGPYEQYV. The CDR3 DNA sequence: TGTGCCAGCAGTTATGGTTCGCTCGGGACAGGGGGTCCCTACGAGCAGTACGTC. The gene calls are TRBV6-2 or TRBV6-3 and TRBJ2-7, with 11 bases lining up with TRBD1. From germline, CDR1 is MNHEY and CDR2 SVGEGT. J gave up 2 bases and V 3 bases, and 12 bases lay outside the gene matches. The CDR3 covers 18 residues.

A few counts support this clonotype. The chain employs TRBV10-3 and TRBJ1-1; the match to TRBD1 covers 9 bases. The V segment lost 4 bases and the J segment 1 base; nucleotides outside the gene matches: 4. The length of the CDR3 is 15 residues. Germline CDR1 and CDR2: ENHRY and SYGVKD. Here the CDR3 reads CAISANRGPNTEAFF. In DNA form, the CDR3 reads TGTGCCATCAGTGCCAACAGGGGGCCGAACACTGAAGCTTTCTTT.

This clonotype was detected ten times or more. The chain carries TRBV5-1 and TRBJ2-3; weak D call: TRBD1 (6 bases). V lost 4 bases and J 6 bases, leaving 21 bases between the germline ends. CDR1 SGHRS and CDR2 YFSETQ come from the germline V gene. The CDR3 is 16 residues long. The CDR3, as DNA: TGCGCCAGCAGCCTAAAAACAGGGACGACCAGGGATACGCAGTATTTT. Protein: CASSLKTGTTRDTQYF.